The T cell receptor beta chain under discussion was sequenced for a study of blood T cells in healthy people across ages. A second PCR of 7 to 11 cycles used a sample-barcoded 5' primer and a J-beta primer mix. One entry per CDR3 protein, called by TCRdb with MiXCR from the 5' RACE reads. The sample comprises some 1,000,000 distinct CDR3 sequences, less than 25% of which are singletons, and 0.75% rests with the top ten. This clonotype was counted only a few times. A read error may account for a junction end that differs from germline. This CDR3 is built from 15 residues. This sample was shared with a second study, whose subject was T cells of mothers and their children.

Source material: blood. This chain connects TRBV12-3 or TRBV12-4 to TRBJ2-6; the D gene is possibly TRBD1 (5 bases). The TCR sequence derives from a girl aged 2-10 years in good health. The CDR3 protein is CASSLVASGANVLTF. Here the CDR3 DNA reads TGTGCCAGCAGTTTAGTGGCCTCTGGGGCCAATGTCCTGACTTTC.